These T cell receptor beta chains were read from a single sample in a study of OX40 agonist ivuxolimab in advanced cancers. Measured with immunoSEQ multiplex PCR; TCRdb has only the in-frame clones, and not every one. The sample contains about 42,000 clones, about 81% of which appear only once. Material: CD4+ or CD8+ T cells sorted from blood, obtained in a trial of the OX40 agonist ivuxolimab. Every receptor here comes from an adult with an advanced solid tumor such as melanoma, head and neck, liver or kidney cancer. The CDR3 runs from the conserved cysteine through the conserved F or W. D genes are given only for firm matches. Some rows have no size entry. The others give once, few or many, or a class for an expanded clone.

>.|.|TRBJ1-4|TRBV7-9
CASSLAPRGGREKLFF
TGTGCCAGCAGCTTAGCCCCGAGGGGGGGAAGAGAAAAACTGTTTTTT
>.|.|TRBJ2-1|TRBV7-3
CASSLEWGLPNEQFF
TGTGCCAGCAGCTTAGAGTGGGGCTTACCCAATGAGCAGTTCTTC
>TRBD1|.|TRBJ1-5|TRBV5-5
CASSPDRGAPSNQPQHF
TGTGCCAGCAGCCCGGACAGGGGCGCGCCCTCGAACCAACCCCAGCATTTT
>.|few|TRBJ1-1|TRBV6-1
CASITGSNTEAFF
TGTGCCAGCATTACGGGGAGTAACACTGAAGCTTTCTTT
>.|few|TRBJ2-1|TRBV2
CASSVRPGEQFF
TGTGCCAGCAGTGTTAGACCGGGCGAGCAGTTCTTC
>TRBD1|.|TRBJ1-2|TRBV4-1
CASSGTGTSNYGYTF
TGCGCCAGCAGCGGGACAGGGACCTCAAACTATGGCTACACCTTC
>.|few|TRBJ1-2|TRBV6-1
CASSGIWDEGARSYTF
TGTGCCAGCAGTGGGATATGGGATGAGGGCGCAAGGAGCTACACCTTC
>.|.|TRBJ2-1|TRBV19
CASSIGPRGSYNEQFF
TGTGCCAGTAGTATTGGTCCGCGGGGCTCCTACAATGAGCAGTTCTTC
>.|few|TRBJ1-5|TRBV5-1
CASSLTGGRDNQPQHF
TGCGCCAGCAGCTTGACCGGGGGGCGGGACAATCAGCCCCAGCATTTT
>.|few|TRBJ1-1|TRBV7-9
CASSAGNTEAFF
TGTGCCAGCAGCGCGGGGAACACTGAAGCTTTCTTT
>.|.|TRBJ2-5|TRBV7-8
CASSPGLRRETQYF
TGTGCCAGCAGCCCGGGACTGAGGAGAGAGACCCAGTACTTC
>.|.|TRBJ2-1|TRBV7-3
CASSLGGSVYNEQFF
TGTGCCAGCAGCTTAGGTGGGTCCGTCTACAATGAGCAGTTCTTC
>.|.|TRBJ2-5|TRBV9
CASSRMGGQETQYF
TGTGCCAGCAGCCGTATGGGGGGCCAAGAGACCCAGTACTTC
>.|.|TRBJ2-3|TRBV7-6
CASSSMAGASSTDTQYF
TGTGCCAGCAGCTCGATGGCCGGGGCCTCCTCCACAGATACGCAGTATTTT
>TRBD1|.|TRBJ1-3|TRBV28
CATKGTGGSNTIYF
TGTGCCACCAAGGGGACAGGGGGGTCGAACACCATATATTTT
>.|few|TRBJ2-1|TRBV5-1
CASSLPTGGILDLEQFF
TGCGCCAGCAGCCTCCCCACTGGCGGGATCTTGGACCTCGAGCAGTTCTTC
>.|.|TRBJ2-2|TRBV18
CASSPQGPTGELFF
TGTGCCAGCTCACCCCAGGGTCCCACCGGGGAGCTGTTTTTT
>TRBD2|.|TRBJ2-5|TRBV4-1
CASSQLAGDVYKQYF
TGCGCCAGCAGCCAACTAGCGGGCGACGTCTACAAGCAGTACTTC
>TRBD1|.|TRBJ1-5|TRBV19
CATKGQGFGGNQPQHF
TGTGCCACTAAGGGACAGGGGTTTGGTGGCAATCAGCCCCAGCATTTT
>TRBD2|.|TRBJ2-2|TRBV19
CASAGLAGVSGELFF
TGTGCCAGCGCGGGACTAGCGGGAGTCTCCGGGGAGCTGTTTTTT
>TRBD2|.|TRBJ2-3|TRBV2
CASSDNALLADTDTQYF
TGTGCCAGCAGTGATAATGCTCTGCTAGCGGATACAGATACGCAGTATTTT
>.|once|TRBJ2-1|TRBV13
CASSWGMSSSYNEQFF
TGTGCCAGCAGCTGGGGGATGAGTAGCTCCTACAATGAGCAGTTCTTC
>.|.|TRBJ1-1|TRBV7-2
CASSLGGWGLGTEAFF
TGTGCCAGCAGCTTAGGAGGGTGGGGATTGGGGACTGAAGCTTTCTTT
>.|.|TRBJ1-3|TRBV30
CAWSNKGQRNTIYF
TGTGCCTGGAGTAATAAGGGGCAAAGAAACACCATATATTTT
>.|.|TRBJ2-1|TRBV18
CASSPPTKRNEQFF
TGTGCCAGCTCACCACCTACCAAGCGGAATGAGCAGTTCTTC
>.|once|TRBJ2-7|TRBV6-5
CASSYANSPTQQYF
TGTGCCAGCAGTTACGCGAATTCTCCTACTCAGCAGTACTTC
>TRBD2|.|TRBJ2-1|TRBV5-1
CASSLEAGLAGNEQFF
TGCGCCAGCAGCTTGGAGGCGGGACTAGCGGGGAATGAGCAGTTCTTC
>TRBD1|once|TRBJ2-7|TRBV6-5
CASSYSSDRGYEQYF
TGTGCCAGCAGTTACTCCAGTGACAGGGGTTACGAGCAGTACTTC
>.|.|TRBJ2-1|TRBV28
CASGGSGSYNEQFF
TGTGCCAGCGGTGGTTCGGGGTCCTACAATGAGCAGTTCTTC
>.|.|TRBJ1-1|TRBV2
CASSEQGNTEAFF
TGTGCCAGCAGTGAACAGGGGAACACTGAAGCTTTCTTT
>.|.|TRBJ2-5|TRBV5-1
CASRASTTQETQYF
TGCGCCAGCAGGGCTTCTACAACCCAAGAGACCCAGTACTTC
>TRBD1|.|TRBJ2-1|TRBV28
CASSLWGDRGAGPDEQFF
TGTGCCAGCAGTTTATGGGGGGACAGGGGGGCCGGGCCAGATGAGCAGTTCTTC
>TRBD1|.|TRBJ1-5|TRBV2
CASSGGQGPDGPQHF
TGTGCCAGCAGCGGGGGACAGGGGCCCGATGGGCCCCAGCATTTT
>.|few|TRBJ1-1|TRBV7-9
CASTFYGAIGTEAFF
TGTGCCAGCACCTTCTATGGGGCTATTGGCACTGAAGCTTTCTTT
>.|.|TRBJ1-1|TRBV30
CACNQPGFTEAFF
TGTGCCTGTAACCAACCAGGGTTCACTGAAGCTTTCTTT
>TRBD2|.|TRBJ2-3|TRBV19
CASTSSGSRTDTQYF
TGTGCCAGTACCTCTAGCGGGAGCAGGACAGATACGCAGTATTTT
>.|.|TRBJ1-1|TRBV5-1
CASSFLPKSRTEAFF
TGCGCCAGCAGCTTCCTACCAAAATCGAGGACTGAAGCTTTCTTT